The rows below give T cell receptor beta chains drawn from one sample of a study of blood T cell repertoires in COVID-19. Measured with immunoSEQ multiplex PCR; TCRdb has only the in-frame clones, and not every one. Among roughly 250,000 clones listed, 70% to 90% were seen once. Sequencing was carried out using peripheral blood. Receptors were obtained from a human donor with COVID-19, enrolled during active disease. The donor label of this sample is uncertain. CDR3s include the opening cysteine and the closing phenylalanine or tryptophan. A D gene is named only where the DNA matches it firmly. Expanded clones get a size class; other rows say once, few or many, or leave the size out.

d_gene,abundance,v_gene,j_gene,CDR3nt,CDR3aa
-,-,TRBV6-2/TRBV6-3,TRBJ1-2,TGTGCCACCACCCCCGGGACTAACTATGGCTACACCTTC,CATTPGTNYGYTF
-,-,TRBV14,TRBJ1-2,TGTGCCAGCAGCCAAGACCCAGTGGACTATGGCTACACCTTC,CASSQDPVDYGYTF
TRBD2,once,TRBV9,TRBJ2-7,TGTGCCAGCAGGAAGGATCCTAGCGGGAGCTCCGGGAACGAGCAGTACTTC,CASRKDPSGSSGNEQYF
TRBD1,-,TRBV11-2,TRBJ1-2,TGTGCCAGCAGCCTCCAGCCGGGACAGGGTCCCTATGGCTACACCTTC,CASSLQPGQGPYGYTF
-,-,TRBV4-2,TRBJ1-5,TGTGCCAGCAGCCAAGAGTCAGGGACATATAGCAATCAGCCCCAGCATTTT,CASSQESGTYSNQPQHF
TRBD2,-,TRBV19,TRBJ2-3,TGTGCCAGTAGTATTCTAAACACGGGAGGTCGCACAGATACGCAGTATTTT,CASSILNTGGRTDTQYF
-,-,TRBV4-2,TRBJ2-5,TGTGCCAGCAGCCAAGGAGCTGCGGACCAAGAGACCCAGTACTTC,CASSQGAADQETQYF
-,-,TRBV5-4,TRBJ1-3,TGTGCCAGCAGCTTGGACCCCTCGGGAAAGTCTGGAAACACCATATATTTT,CASSLDPSGKSGNTIYF
-,-,TRBV7-9,TRBJ1-2,TGTGCCAGCAGCTTAGGACGGGTGACAGGTGGTGGCTATGGCTACACCTTC,CASSLGRVTGGGYGYTF
TRBD1,-,TRBV14,TRBJ2-1,TGTGCCAGCAGCCCCTCCGGGACAGGTTACAATGAGCAGTTCTTC,CASSPSGTGYNEQFF
-,-,TRBV28,TRBJ2-3,TGTGCCAGCAGTTTATTCGGAGATACGCAGTATTTT,CASSLFGDTQYF
TRBD1,-,TRBV4-3,TRBJ1-3,TGCGCCAGCAGCCTGGGACAGGGGGCACAGAACACCATATATTTT,CASSLGQGAQNTIYF
-,-,TRBV4-1,TRBJ1-5,TGCGCCAGCAGCCACGGAGGGTATGAGGGCAATCAGCCCCAGCATTTT,CASSHGGYEGNQPQHF
TRBD1,few,TRBV30,TRBJ1-2,TGTGCCTGGAGGCGACAGGGGGCTGGATCAGGGTGTACCTTC,CAWRRQGAGSGCTF
TRBD1,-,TRBV19,TRBJ1-1,TGTGCCAGTAGCCAAGGGACAGACAGCACTGAAGCTTTCTTT,CASSQGTDSTEAFF
-,-,TRBV28,TRBJ2-7,TGTGCCAGCACCCCTTTCGGGATCCGGAGGGGCGAGCAGTACTTC,CASTPFGIRRGEQYF
TRBD1,-,TRBV19,TRBJ1-5,TGTGCCAGTAGCTCGACAGGGGCTGGTCATCAGCCCCAGCATTTT,CASSSTGAGHQPQHF
-,-,TRBV25-1,TRBJ2-1,TGTGCCAGCAGTGTCGTAACATGGAATGAGCAGTTCTTC,CASSVVTWNEQFF
-,-,TRBV7-9,TRBJ2-2,TGTGCCAGCAGCTTACGGGAATTAGCGCGGCCCGGGGAGCTGTTTTTT,CASSLRELARPGELFF
-,-,TRBV18,TRBJ1-1,TGTGCCAGCTCACCCGCGGACAGCACTGAAGCTTTCTTT,CASSPADSTEAFF
-,-,TRBV19,TRBJ1-5,TGTGCCAGTAGTATTTCCAGCGGGGTCAATCAGCCCCAGCATTTT,CASSISSGVNQPQHF
-,-,TRBV7-2,TRBJ2-7,TGTGCCAGCAGTTCGTTCCCAAAGCCTTCCCGCGAGCAGTACTTC,CASSSFPKPSREQYF
TRBD1,-,TRBV27,TRBJ2-1,TGTGCCAGCAGAGAGGGGGACAGGGGTATAGGGAATGAGCAGTTCTTC,CASREGDRGIGNEQFF
-,-,TRBV20-1,TRBJ1-5,TGCAGTGCTAGTCGACAACATAGCAATCAGCCCCAGCATTTT,CSASRQHSNQPQHF
TRBD2,-,TRBV7-2,TRBJ2-1,TGTGCCAGCAGCCTGGGACTAGCGGGAGGAGAGGTGTTCTTC,CASSLGLAGGEVFF
TRBD1,-,TRBV7-3,TRBJ1-2,TGTGCCAGCAGCCCGACAGGGTTAAACTATGGCTACACCTTT,CASSPTGLNYGYTF
TRBD1,-,TRBV5-1,TRBJ1-1,TGCGCCAGCAGCTTGGCCGGACAGGGCACTGAAGCTTTCTTT,CASSLAGQGTEAFF
TRBD2,-,TRBV27,TRBJ2-7,TGTGCCAGCAGTTCTTTGACTAGCGGGAGCTCCTACGAGCAGTACTTC,CASSSLTSGSSYEQYF
-,once,TRBV3-1/TRBV3-2,TRBJ1-3,TGTGCCAGCAGCCAAGTGACGGGTTCTGGAAACACCATATATTTT,CASSQVTGSGNTIYF
-,-,TRBV18,TRBJ1-4,TGTGCCAGCTCCCCGGGCAGGGCGAATGAAAAACTGTTTTTT,CASSPGRANEKLFF
-,-,TRBV12-3/TRBV12-4,TRBJ1-2,TGTGCCAGCAGTTTACAAGGCCCGCGGGGCTACACCTTC,CASSLQGPRGYTF
TRBD2,-,TRBV18,TRBJ2-1,TGTGCCAGCTCACCACAGGAGCGGGGATACAATGAGCAGTTCTTC,CASSPQERGYNEQFF
-,-,TRBV5-6,TRBJ1-6,TGTGCCAGCAGCTTGGCCAGTCTACTTGGGAGGTCACCCCTCCACTTT,CASSLASLLGRSPLHF
-,-,TRBV6-5,TRBJ2-2,TGTGCCAGCAGTCCCCGACGGAGCACCGGGGAGCTGTTTTTT,CASSPRRSTGELFF
-,-,TRBV5-1,TRBJ1-5,TGCGCCAGCAGCTTGGACGGTAGCAATCAGCCCCAGCATTTT,CASSLDGSNQPQHF
-,-,TRBV20-1,TRBJ1-3,TGCAGTGCTAGTTCTGGGACACCGAACTCTGGAAACACCATATATTTT,CSASSGTPNSGNTIYF